The 8 T cell receptor beta chains below were found in one sample sequenced in a study of beta chain features in type 1 diabetes. General study results and limits: Type 1 diabetes patients showed a moderate but significant shortening of TCRB CDR3s in all four CD4+ subsets.

Antigen specificity for these receptors is unknown. The isolated RNA, all of it, was reverse transcribed, so expressed TCRB transcripts were what got sequenced. Generated by immunoSEQ multiplex PCR, the TCRdb table keeps only in-frame clones and is missing some. The data hold under 150,000 clones, with roughly a sixth observed a single time. The sequenced material came from central memory CD4+ T cells from blood. The source of these receptors is a young man with type 1 diabetes.

The chain employs TRBV5-4 and TRBJ2-7; 8 bases agree with TRBD1. This CDR3 has 16 residues. V trimming: 4 bases; J trimming: 0 bases; junction bases outside the gene matches: 9. From germline, CDR1 is SGHNT and CDR2 YYREEE (reference sequence). CDR3 region: CASSTSRDRLSYEQYF. The CDR3 coding sequence is TGTGCCAGCAGCACATCCCGGGACAGGCTCTCCTACGAGCAGTACTTC.

CDR3 bases: TGTGCCAGCAGCTTAGGGACGGGATATGGCTACACCTTC. Translating it yields CASSLGTGYGYTF. This chain uses TRBV7-2 with TRBJ1-2; D is unclear. Trimming pared 1 base from V and 5 bases from J, leaving 8 bases between. The CDR3 totals 13 residues. The germline V gene has CDR1 SGHTA and CDR2 FQGNSA.

V is TRBV6-6 and J is TRBJ1-2; D gene uncertain. The CDR3 extends over 13 amino acids. The germline V gene encodes CDR1 MNHNY and CDR2 SVGAGI (reference sequence). Trimming took off 5 bases at V and 4 bases at J, with 11 bases between the two ends. The CDR3 loop reads CASSPFSSYGYTF. DNA of the CDR3: TGTGCCAGCAGTCCCTTCAGTAGCTATGGCTACACCTTC.

The CDR3 coding sequence is TGTGCCAGCCAAATCGGGGGCGCCCCGGGGGAGCAGTACTTC. This sequence encodes CASQIGGAPGEQYF. V gene TRBV28 combines with J gene TRBJ2-7, with D tentatively TRBD1 or TRBD2 (6 bases each). CDR3 length: 14 residues. Trimming shortened V by 8 bases and J by 7 bases, and 21 bases separated the two germline ends. In germline, CDR1 is MDHEN, CDR2 SYDVKM.

This clone was detected only a few times. The V call is TRBV9, the J call TRBJ2-6; D is ambiguous. V was trimmed by 0 bases and J by 2 bases, leaving 3 bases between them. The CDR3 extends over 14 amino acids. Germline values: CDR1 SGDLS, CDR2 YYNGEE. The DNA for the CDR3 is TGTGCCAGCAGCGTAGTAGCTGGGGCCAACGTCCTGACTTTC. This codes for CASSVVAGANVLTF. The variable domain in full, completed from reference TRBV9 and TRBJ2-6, reads DSGVTQTPKHLITATGQRVTLRCSPRSGDLSVYWYQQSLDQGLQFLIQYYNGEERAKGNILERFSAQQFPDLHSELNLSSLELGDSALYFCASSVVAGANVLTFGAGSRLTVL.

This chain uses TRBV6-1 with TRBJ2-7, with D maybe TRBD1 (5 bases). This CDR3 contains 13 residues. Germline lookup yields CDR1 MNHNS and CDR2 SASEGT. Deletions cut 5 bases from V and 5 bases from J, with 13 bases between. CDR3: CASSQNRWNEQYF. The CDR3 DNA reads as TGTGCCAGCAGTCAAAACAGGTGGAACGAGCAGTACTTC.

The rearrangement uses TRBV7-2 and TRBJ1-6; perhaps TRBD1 as D (5 bases). Deletions cut 2 bases from V and 9 bases from J, with 8 bases between. Germline V gives CDR1 SGHTA, CDR2 FQGNSA. The CDR3 extends over 13 amino acids. The CDR3 DNA sequence: TGTGCCAGCAGCTTAAGCGGGGGTTCACCCCTCCACTTT. Its protein is CASSLSGGSPLHF. Based on the CDR3 plus reference TRBV7-2 and TRBJ1-6, the full variable domain is GAGVSQSPSNKVTEKGKDVELRCDPISGHTALYWYRQSLGQGLEFLIYFQGNSAPDKSGLPSDRFSAERTGGSVSTLTIQRTQQEDSAVYLCASSLSGGSPLHFGNGTRLTVT.

The chain links TRBV28 to TRBJ2-5; D may be TRBD1 or TRBD2 (5 bases each). Germline V CDR1 and CDR2: MDHEN, SYDVKM. The CDR3 is 13 residues long. Trimming pared 8 bases from V and 5 bases from J, leaving 15 bases between. CDR3 sequence reads: CASSTQGVETQYF. CDR3 DNA: TGTGCCAGCTCAACCCAGGGAGTCGAGACCCAGTACTTC. The variable domain in full, with the rest retrieved from reference TRBV28 and TRBJ2-5, is DVKVTQSSRYLVKRTGEKVFLECVQDMDHENMFWYRQDPGLGLRLIYFSYDVKMKEKGDIPEGYSVSREKKERFSLILESASTNQTSMYLCASSTQGVETQYFGPGTRLLVL.